The 3 T cell receptor beta chains reported below all come from one sample, sequenced in a study of T cell changes during pregnancy in multiple sclerosis. Profiled with immunoSEQ multiplex PCR; TCRdb holds only in-frame clones, not every one. The sample yields fewer than 100,000 clones, around 93% seen once. The sequencing used peripheral blood, collected after pregnancy. The source of these receptors is a female donor in good health, enrolled as a control in a pregnancy study.

The chain carries TRBV6-5 and TRBJ2-5; D may be TRBD1 (6 bases). Trimming removed 2 bases at V and 4 bases at J, with 8 bases between. CDR3 length: 13 residues. Germline CDR1 MNHEY, CDR2 SVGAGI. The CDR3 coding sequence is TGTGCCAGCAGTTACAGGGGGAGAGAGACCCAGTACTTC. Its protein is CASSYRGRETQYF.

This clone has only a few counts. At one end, the junction sequence differs from germline, possibly due to a read error. V usage is TRBV7-7 and J usage is TRBJ2-5; 9 nucleotides line up with TRBD2. The CDR3 has 16 amino acids. The V gene's germline CDR1 is SSHAT and CDR2 FNYEAQ (reference sequence). In nucleotides, the CDR3 is TGTGCTAGCAGCTTAGCTTTCCTAGCGGGGCAAGAGACCCAGTACTTC. Its translation: CASSLAFLAGQETQYF.

This clone appeared a few times. J is TRBJ1-1 and V is TRBV29-1, with TRBD1 matching 7 bases. There are 10 residues in the CDR3. V was clipped by 6 bases and J by 10 bases; unmatched bases: 5. Germline CDR1 reads SQVTM; CDR2 reads ANQGSEA. The CDR3 DNA reads as TGCAGCGTAGATCGGACAGGAGCTTTCTTT. Its protein product is CSVDRTGAFF.